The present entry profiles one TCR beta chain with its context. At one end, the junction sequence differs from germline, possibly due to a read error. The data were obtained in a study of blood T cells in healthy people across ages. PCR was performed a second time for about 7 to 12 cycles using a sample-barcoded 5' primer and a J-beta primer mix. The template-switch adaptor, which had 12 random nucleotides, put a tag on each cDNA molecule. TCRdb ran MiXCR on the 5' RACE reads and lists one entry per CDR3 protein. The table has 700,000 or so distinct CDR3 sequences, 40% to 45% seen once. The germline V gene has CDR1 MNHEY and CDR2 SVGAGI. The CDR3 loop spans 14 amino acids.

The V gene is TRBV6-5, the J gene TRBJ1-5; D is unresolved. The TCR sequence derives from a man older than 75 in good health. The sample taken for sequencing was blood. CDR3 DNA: TGTGTCAGCAGTTACTCCCATACAGATCAGCCCCAGCATTTT. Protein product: CVSSYSHTDQPQHF.